These T cell receptor beta chains were read from a single sample in a study of blood T cell repertoires in COVID-19. Profiled with immunoSEQ multiplex PCR; TCRdb holds only in-frame clones, not every one. Found here are about 240,000 clones, approximately 90% of them singletons; the top ten hold around 7.2%. The sequenced sample was peripheral blood. These receptors all come from a man aged 60 to 75 who had recovered from COVID-19. The CDR3 runs from the conserved cysteine through the conserved F or W. A D gene is named only where the DNA matches it firmly. Size tells how often a clone was seen (once, few, many) or the class of an expanded clone, and some rows leave it out.

-	-	TRBV2	TRBJ2-1	CASSEPLAYNEQFF	TGTGCCAGCAGTGAACCACTAGCCTACAATGAGCAGTTCTTC
once	-	TRBV6-5	TRBJ1-6	CASKGERGNSPLHF	TGTGCCAGCAAGGGGGAAAGGGGAAATTCACCCCTCCACTTT
-	-	TRBV5-6	TRBJ2-1	CASSLSEGDEQFF	TGTGCCAGCAGCTTGAGTGAGGGGGACGAGCAGTTCTTC
few	-	TRBV2	TRBJ1-6	CASSEAVGDIFYNSPLHF	TGTGCCAGCAGTGAAGCTGTCGGGGACATCTTTTATAATTCACCCCTCCACTTT
-	-	TRBV6-5	TRBJ1-2	CASSYSGYSPNYGYTF	TGTGCCAGCAGTTACTCGGGCTACTCGCCTAACTATGGCTACACCTTC
-	-	TRBV7-2	TRBJ1-3	CASSLSATASGNTIYF	TGTGCCAGCAGCCTCAGTGCCACAGCCTCTGGAAACACCATATATTTT
once	-	TRBV6-2/TRBV6-3	TRBJ2-1	CASSQLGAGAPYNEQFF	TGTGCCAGCAGCCAACTGGGGGCGGGGGCCCCGTACAATGAGCAGTTCTTC
-	-	TRBV27	TRBJ2-3	CASSSVTGIGDTQYF	TGTGCCAGCAGTTCCGTCACAGGGATAGGGGATACGCAGTATTTT
-	-	TRBV18	TRBJ1-1	CASSPGQENTEAFF	TGTGCCAGCTCACCGGGGCAGGAGAACACTGAAGCTTTCTTT
-	-	TRBV6-5	TRBJ1-2	CASSPQVLTNYGYTF	TGTGCCAGCAGTCCTCAGGTCCTGACTAACTATGGCTACACCTTC
-	-	TRBV3-1/TRBV3-2	TRBJ1-2	CASSQGRGYTF	TGTGCCAGCAGCCAGGGGAGGGGCTACACCTTC